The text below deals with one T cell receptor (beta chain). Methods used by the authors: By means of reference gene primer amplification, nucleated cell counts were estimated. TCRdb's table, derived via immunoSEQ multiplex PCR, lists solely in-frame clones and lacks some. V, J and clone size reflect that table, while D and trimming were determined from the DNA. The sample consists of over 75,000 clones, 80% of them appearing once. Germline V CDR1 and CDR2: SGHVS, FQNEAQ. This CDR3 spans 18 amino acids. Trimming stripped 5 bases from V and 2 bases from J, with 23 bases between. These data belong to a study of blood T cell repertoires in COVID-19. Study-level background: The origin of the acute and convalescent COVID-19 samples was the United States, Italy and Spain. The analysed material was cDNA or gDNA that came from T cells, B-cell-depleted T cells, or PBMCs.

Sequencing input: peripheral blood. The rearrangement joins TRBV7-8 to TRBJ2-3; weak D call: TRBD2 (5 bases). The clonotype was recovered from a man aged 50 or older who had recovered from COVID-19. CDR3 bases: TGTGCCAGCAGCCCTCGGCGGGCCCTTACCCCACTCACAGATACGCAGTATTTT. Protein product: CASSPRRALTPLTDTQYF.